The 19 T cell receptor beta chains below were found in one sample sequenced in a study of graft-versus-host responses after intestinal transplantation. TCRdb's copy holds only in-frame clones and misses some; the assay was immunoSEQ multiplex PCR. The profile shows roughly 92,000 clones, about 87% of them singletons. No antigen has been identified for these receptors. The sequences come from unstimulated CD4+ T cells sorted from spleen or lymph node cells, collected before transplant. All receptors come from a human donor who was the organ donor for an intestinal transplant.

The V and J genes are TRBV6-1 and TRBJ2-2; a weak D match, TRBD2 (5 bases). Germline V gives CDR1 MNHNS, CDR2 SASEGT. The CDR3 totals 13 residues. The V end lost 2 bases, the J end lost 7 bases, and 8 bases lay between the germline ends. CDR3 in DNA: TGTGCCAGCAGTGAATCGGGAATCGGGGAGCTGTTTTTT. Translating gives CASSESGIGELFF.

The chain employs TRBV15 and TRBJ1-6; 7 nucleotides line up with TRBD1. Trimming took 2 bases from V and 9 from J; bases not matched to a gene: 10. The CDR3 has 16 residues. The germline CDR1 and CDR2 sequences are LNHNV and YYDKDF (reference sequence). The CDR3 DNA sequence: TGTGCCACCAGCAGAAGCGACAGGGCTGGTGGTTCACCCCTCCACTTT. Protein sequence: CATSRSDRAGGSPLHF.

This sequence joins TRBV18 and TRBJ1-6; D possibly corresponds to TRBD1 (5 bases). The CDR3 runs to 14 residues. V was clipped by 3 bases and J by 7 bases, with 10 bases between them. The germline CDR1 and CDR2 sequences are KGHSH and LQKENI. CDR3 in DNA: TGTGCCAGCTCACCCCCAGGGAACAATTCACCCCTCCACTTT. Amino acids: CASSPPGNNSPLHF.

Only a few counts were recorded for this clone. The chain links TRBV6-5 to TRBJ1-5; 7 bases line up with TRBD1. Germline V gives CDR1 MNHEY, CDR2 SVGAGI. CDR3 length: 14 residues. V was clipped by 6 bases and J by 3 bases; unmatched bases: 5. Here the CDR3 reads CASSLDRDNQPQHF. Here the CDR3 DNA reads TGTGCCAGCAGCCTCGACAGGGACAATCAGCCCCAGCATTTT.

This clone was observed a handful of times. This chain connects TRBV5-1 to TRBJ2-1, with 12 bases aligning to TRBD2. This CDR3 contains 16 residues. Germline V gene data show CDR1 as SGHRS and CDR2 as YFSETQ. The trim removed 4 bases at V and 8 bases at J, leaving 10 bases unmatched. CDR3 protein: CASSQLTSGSSDEQFF. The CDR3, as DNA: TGCGCCAGCAGCCAGTTGACTAGCGGGAGCAGCGATGAGCAGTTCTTC.

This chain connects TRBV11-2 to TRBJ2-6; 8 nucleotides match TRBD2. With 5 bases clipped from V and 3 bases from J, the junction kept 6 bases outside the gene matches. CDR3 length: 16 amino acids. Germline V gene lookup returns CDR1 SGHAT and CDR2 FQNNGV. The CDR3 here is CASSVSGSGGANVLTF. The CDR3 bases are TGTGCCAGCAGCGTAAGCGGGAGTGGTGGGGCCAACGTCCTGACTTTC.

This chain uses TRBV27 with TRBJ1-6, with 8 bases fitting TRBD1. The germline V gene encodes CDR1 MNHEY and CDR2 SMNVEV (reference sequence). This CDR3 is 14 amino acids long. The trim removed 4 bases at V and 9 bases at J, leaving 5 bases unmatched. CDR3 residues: CASSYRDRSSPLHF. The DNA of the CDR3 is TGTGCCAGCAGTTATAGGGACAGGAGTTCACCCCTCCACTTT.

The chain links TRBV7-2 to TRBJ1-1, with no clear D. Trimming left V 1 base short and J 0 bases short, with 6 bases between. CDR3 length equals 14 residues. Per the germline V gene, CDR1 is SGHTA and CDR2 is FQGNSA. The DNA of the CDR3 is TGTGCCAGCAGCTTAGGTGGCATGAACACTGAAGCTTTCTTT. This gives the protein CASSLGGMNTEAFF. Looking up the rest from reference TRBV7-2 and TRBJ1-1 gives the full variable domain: GAGVSQSPSNKVTEKGKDVELRCDPISGHTALYWYRQSLGQGLEFLIYFQGNSAPDKSGLPSDRFSAERTGGSVSTLTIQRTQQEDSAVYLCASSLGGMNTEAFFGQGTRLTVV.

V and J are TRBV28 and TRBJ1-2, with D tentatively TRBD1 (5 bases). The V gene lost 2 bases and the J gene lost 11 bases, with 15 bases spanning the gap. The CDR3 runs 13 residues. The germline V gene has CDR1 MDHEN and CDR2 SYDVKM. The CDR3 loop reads CASSLGPHGAYTF. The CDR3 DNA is TGTGCCAGCAGTTTAGGACCCCATGGGGCTTACACCTTC.

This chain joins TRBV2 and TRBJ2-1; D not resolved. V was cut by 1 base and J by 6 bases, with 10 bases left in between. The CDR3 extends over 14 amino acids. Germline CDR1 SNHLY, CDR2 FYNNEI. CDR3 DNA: TGTGCCAGCAGTGAAGTAAATCTCTCCAATGAGCAGTTCTTC. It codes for CASSEVNLSNEQFF.

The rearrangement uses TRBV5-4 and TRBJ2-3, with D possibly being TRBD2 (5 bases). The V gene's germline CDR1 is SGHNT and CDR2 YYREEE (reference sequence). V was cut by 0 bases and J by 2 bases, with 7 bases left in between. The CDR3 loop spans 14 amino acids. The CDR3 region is CASSLAGVTDTQYF. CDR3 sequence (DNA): TGTGCCAGCAGCTTGGCCGGGGTCACAGATACGCAGTATTTT.

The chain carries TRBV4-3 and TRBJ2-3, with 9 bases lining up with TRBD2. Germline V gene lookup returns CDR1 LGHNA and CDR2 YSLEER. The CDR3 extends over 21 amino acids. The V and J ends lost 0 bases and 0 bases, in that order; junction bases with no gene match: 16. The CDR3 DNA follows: TGCGCCAGCAGCCAAGAGGGCCGCGCTAGCGGGATCTTATCTAGCACAGATACGCAGTATTTT. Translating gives CASSQEGRASGILSSTDTQYF.

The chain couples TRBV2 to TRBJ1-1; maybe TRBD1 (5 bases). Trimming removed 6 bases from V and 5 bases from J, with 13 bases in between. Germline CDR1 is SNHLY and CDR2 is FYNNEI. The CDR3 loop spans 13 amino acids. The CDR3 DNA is TGTGCCAGCAGCCTCAGGGATGGGACTGAAGCTTTCTTT. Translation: CASSLRDGTEAFF.

CDR3 amino acids: CASSLQGSLGYGYTF. CDR3 sequence (DNA): TGCGCCAGCAGCTTGCAGGGTTCTCTTGGGTATGGCTACACCTTC. The V gene is TRBV5-1, the J gene TRBJ1-2; D might be TRBD1 (5 bases). Trimming cost V 1 base and J 5 bases, with 15 bases left between them. This CDR3 has 15 residues. CDR1 SGHRS and CDR2 YFSETQ come from the germline V gene.

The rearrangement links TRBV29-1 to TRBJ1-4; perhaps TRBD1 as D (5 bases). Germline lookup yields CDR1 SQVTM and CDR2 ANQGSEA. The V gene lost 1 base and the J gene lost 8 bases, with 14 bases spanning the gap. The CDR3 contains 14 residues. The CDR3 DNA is TGCAGCGTTGAAGTCGCCGGGGGGGTGGAAAAACTGTTTTTT. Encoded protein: CSVEVAGGVEKLFF.

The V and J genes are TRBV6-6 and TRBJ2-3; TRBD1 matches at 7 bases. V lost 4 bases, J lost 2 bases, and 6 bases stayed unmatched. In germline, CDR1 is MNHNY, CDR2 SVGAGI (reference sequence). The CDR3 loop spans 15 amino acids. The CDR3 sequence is CASSFQDRLTDTQYF. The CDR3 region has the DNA TGTGCCAGCAGTTTCCAGGACAGGCTCACAGATACGCAGTATTTT.

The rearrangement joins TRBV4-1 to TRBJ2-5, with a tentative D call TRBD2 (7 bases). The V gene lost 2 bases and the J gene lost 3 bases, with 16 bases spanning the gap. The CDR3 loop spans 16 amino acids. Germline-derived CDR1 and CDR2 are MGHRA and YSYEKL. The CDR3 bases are TGCGCCAGCAGCCAATTTGGGGGGGCCACGAAAGAGACCCAGTACTTC. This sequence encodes CASSQFGGATKETQYF.

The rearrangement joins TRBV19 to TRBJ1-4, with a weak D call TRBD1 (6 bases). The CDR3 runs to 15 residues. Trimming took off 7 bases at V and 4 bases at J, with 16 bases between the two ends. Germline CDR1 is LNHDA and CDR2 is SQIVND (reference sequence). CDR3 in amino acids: CASTQGGRHNEKLFF. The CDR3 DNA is TGTGCCAGTACCCAAGGGGGAAGACATAATGAAAAACTGTTTTTT.

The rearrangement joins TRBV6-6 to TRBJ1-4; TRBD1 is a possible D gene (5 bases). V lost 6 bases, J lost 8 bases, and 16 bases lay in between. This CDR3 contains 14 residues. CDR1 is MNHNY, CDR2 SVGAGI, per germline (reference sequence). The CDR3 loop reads CASSARVSEEKLFF. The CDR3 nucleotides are TGTGCCAGCAGCGCCAGGGTGTCGGAGGAAAAACTGTTTTTT.